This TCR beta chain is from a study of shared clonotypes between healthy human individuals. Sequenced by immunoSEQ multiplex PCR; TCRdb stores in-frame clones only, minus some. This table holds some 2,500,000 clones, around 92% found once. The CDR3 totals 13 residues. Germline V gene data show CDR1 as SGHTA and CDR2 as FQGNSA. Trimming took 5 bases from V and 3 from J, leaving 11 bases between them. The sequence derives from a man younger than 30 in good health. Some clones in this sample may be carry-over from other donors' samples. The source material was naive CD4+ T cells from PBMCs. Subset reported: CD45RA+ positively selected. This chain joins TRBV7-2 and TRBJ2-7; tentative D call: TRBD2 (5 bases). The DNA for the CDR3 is TGTGCCAGCAGCGGACGACGGGGCTACGAGCAGTACTTC. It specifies CASSGRRGYEQYF.